This T cell receptor (beta chain) was recorded in a study of blood T cell repertoires in COVID-19. Study-wide background: Samples came from the United States, Italy and Spain, spanning acute and convalescent COVID-19.

TCRdb keeps only in-frame clones here, not all; method: immunoSEQ multiplex PCR. This sample yields a few hundred thousand clones, of which approximately 88% are seen a single time; around 3.1% belongs to the top ten. The germline gives CDR1 MDHEN, CDR2 SYDVKM. This CDR3 has 15 amino acids. Trimming removed 4 bases from V and 0 bases from J, with 12 bases in between. The sequencing sample was made of PBMCs or T cells enriched from blood (not recorded which). This sequence joins TRBV28 and TRBJ1-2, with D uncertain. The TCR was taken from a woman in her thirties or forties who had been exposed to COVID-19. Written as DNA, the CDR3 is TGTGCCAGCAGTTCCCAACAGCTTACTAACTATGGCTACACCTTC. Residues: CASSSQQLTNYGYTF.